This TCR beta chain was observed in a study of graft-versus-host responses after intestinal transplantation. As for the study in general: Isolated intestinal, liver-intestinal, or multivisceral transplants were what recipients had.

This clone was seen a handful of times. Its specificity is not known. Profiled with immunoSEQ multiplex PCR; TCRdb holds only in-frame clones, not every one. The sample shows 90,000 to 120,000 clones, approximately 90% of them seen only once. Germline V CDR1 and CDR2: SGHRS, YFSETQ. The CDR3 contains 13 residues. Trimming pared 0 bases from V and 9 bases from J, leaving 11 bases between. This chain joins TRBV5-1 and TRBJ2-3; D unresolved. This TCR derives from a human donor who was the organ donor for an intestinal transplant. The source was unstimulated CD4+ T cells sorted from spleen or lymph node cells, collected before transplant. The chain's CDR3 is CASSLEASSTQYF. CDR3 sequence (DNA): TGCGCCAGCAGCTTGGAGGCCTCCTCCACGCAGTATTTT.